Each of the 10 T cell receptor beta chains below was sequenced from the same sample in a study of blood T cell repertoires in COVID-19. The table came from immunoSEQ multiplex PCR; TCRdb's copy has only in-frame clones and leaves some out. The sample lists some 300,000 clones, over 85% occurring once. Specimen: PBMCs or T cells enriched from blood (not recorded which). The receptors derive from a woman in her 30s who had recovered from COVID-19.

The V gene is TRBV6-5, the J gene TRBJ1-4; the D gene is possibly TRBD1 (5 bases). The CDR3 totals 13 residues. Germline-derived CDR1 and CDR2 are MNHEY and SVGAGI. Trimming cost V 8 bases and J 3 bases, with 10 bases left between them. This CDR3 reads CASGRGSNEKLFF. The DNA for the CDR3 is TGTGCCAGCGGAAGGGGTTCTAATGAAAAACTGTTTTTT.

This chain links TRBV28 with TRBJ2-3, with TRBD1 as a possible D gene (5 bases). Deletions cut 3 bases from V and 2 bases from J, with 12 bases between. From germline, CDR1 is MDHEN and CDR2 SYDVKM. The CDR3 loop spans 15 amino acids. This CDR3 reads CASSFSSGHTDTQYF. CDR3 nucleotides: TGTGCCAGCAGTTTTTCTTCAGGGCACACAGATACGCAGTATTTT.

This clone was observed once. This sequence joins TRBV11-3 and TRBJ2-2; 8 positions agree with TRBD2. With 3 bases clipped from V and 7 bases from J, the junction kept 4 bases outside the gene matches. CDR3 length: 14 residues. Looked up from germline, CDR1 is SGHNT and CDR2 is YENEEA. CDR3 bases: TGTGCCAGCAGCTTTACTAGCGGTGGCGGGGAGCTGTTTTTT. This gives the protein CASSFTSGGGELFF.

V and J are TRBV6-5 and TRBJ2-2, with D uncertain. Germline assignment: CDR1 MNHEY and CDR2 SVGAGI. The CDR3 totals 13 residues. V lost 2 bases to trimming and J lost 5 bases, with 6 bases between them. The CDR3 here is CASSYIGTGELFF. The CDR3 DNA follows: TGTGCCAGCAGTTACATCGGTACCGGGGAGCTGTTTTTT.

CDR3 coding DNA: TGTGCCACCAGCAGAGATTTTAGGGGATACTCTGGAAACACCATATATTTT. Protein: CATSRDFRGYSGNTIYF. The chain is built from TRBV15 and TRBJ1-3; D possibly corresponds to TRBD1 (5 bases). The CDR3 sequence is 17 residues long. Per the germline V gene, CDR1 is LNHNV and CDR2 is YYDKDF (reference sequence). The germline V and J ends were trimmed by 0 bases and 0 bases, with 12 bases remaining between them.

This clone was observed once. The chain has TRBV19 and TRBJ2-5, with 9 positions matching TRBD1. From germline, CDR1 is LNHDA and CDR2 SQIVND (reference sequence). Trimming removed 3 bases from V and 5 bases from J; junction bases left unmatched: 7. The CDR3 totals 15 residues. CDR3: CASSIQYRGQETQYF. The CDR3 coding sequence is TGTGCCAGTAGTATTCAATACAGGGGGCAGGAGACCCAGTACTTC.

The count of this clone is one. The rearrangement uses TRBV20-1 and TRBJ2-5; 7 bases align to TRBD2. This CDR3 region has 12 residues. V was clipped by 5 bases and J by 3 bases; unmatched bases: 3. Germline loops: CDR1 DFQATT, CDR2 SNEGSKA (reference sequence). In DNA, the CDR3 is TGCAGTGCTCGTGCGGGGGAAGAGACCCAGTACTTC. Translation gives CSARAGEETQYF.

CDR3 amino acids: CASSLEGTSGRDEQYF. The CDR3 DNA reads as TGTGCCAGCAGCTTAGAGGGGACTAGCGGAAGAGACGAGCAGTACTTC. The genes are TRBV11-2 and TRBJ2-7; TRBD2 aligns across 11 bases. Looked up from germline, CDR1 is SGHAT and CDR2 is FQNNGV. After removal of 0 bases from V and 5 bases from J, the junction contained 6 bases not matched to a gene. CDR3 length: 16 amino acids.

V and J are TRBV6-2 or TRBV6-3 and TRBJ1-1, with TRBD1 matching 10 bases. The V gene end was trimmed by 6 bases and the J gene end by 5 bases; junction bases not matched to a gene: 9. The CDR3 has 15 residues. Germline lookup yields CDR1 MNHEY and CDR2 SVGEGT. CDR3 sequence (DNA): TGTGCCAGCAGCCGAGGGGACAGGGGTGGAACTGAAGCTTTCTTT. Protein sequence: CASSRGDRGGTEAFF.

The V gene is TRBV15, the J gene TRBJ1-1; unclear D gene. The ends were cut back, 2 bases at V and 1 base at J, with 11 bases in the middle. The CDR3 extends over 15 amino acids. Germline loops: CDR1 LNHNV, CDR2 YYDKDF (reference sequence). The CDR3 region is CATSRLEAGNTEAFF. In nucleotides, the CDR3 is TGTGCCACCAGCAGATTAGAGGCGGGGAACACTGAAGCTTTCTTT.